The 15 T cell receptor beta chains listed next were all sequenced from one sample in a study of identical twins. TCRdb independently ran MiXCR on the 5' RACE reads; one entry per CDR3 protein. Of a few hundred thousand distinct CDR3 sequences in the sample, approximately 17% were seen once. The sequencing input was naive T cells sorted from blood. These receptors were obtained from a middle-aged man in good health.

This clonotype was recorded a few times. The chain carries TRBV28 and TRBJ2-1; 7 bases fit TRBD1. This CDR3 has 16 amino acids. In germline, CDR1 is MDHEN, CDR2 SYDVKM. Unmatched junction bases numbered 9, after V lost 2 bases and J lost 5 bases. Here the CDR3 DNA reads TGTGCCAGCAGTTTAGCACGAGGGGGCCCAAACAATGAGCAGTTCTTC. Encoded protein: CASSLARGGPNNEQFF.

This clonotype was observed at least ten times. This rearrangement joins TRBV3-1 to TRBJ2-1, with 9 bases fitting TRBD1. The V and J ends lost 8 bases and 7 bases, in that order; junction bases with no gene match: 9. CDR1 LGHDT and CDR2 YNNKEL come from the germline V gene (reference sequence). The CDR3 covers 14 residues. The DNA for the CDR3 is TGTGCCAGCGGACAACAGGGGGCGAGGAATGAGCAGTTCTTC. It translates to CASGQQGARNEQFF.

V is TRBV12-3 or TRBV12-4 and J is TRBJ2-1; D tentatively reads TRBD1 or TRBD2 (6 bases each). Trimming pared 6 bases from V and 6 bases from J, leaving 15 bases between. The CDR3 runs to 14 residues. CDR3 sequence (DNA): TGTGCCAGCAGAGTGTCAGGGGAGGCCAATGAGCAGTTCTTC. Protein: CASRVSGEANEQFF.

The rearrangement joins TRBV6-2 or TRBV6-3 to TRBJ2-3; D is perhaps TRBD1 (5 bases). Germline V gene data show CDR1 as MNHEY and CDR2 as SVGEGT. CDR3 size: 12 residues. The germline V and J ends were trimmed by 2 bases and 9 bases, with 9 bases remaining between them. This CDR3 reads CASSYQGVTQYF. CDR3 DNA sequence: TGTGCCAGCAGTTACCAAGGGGTCACGCAGTATTTT.

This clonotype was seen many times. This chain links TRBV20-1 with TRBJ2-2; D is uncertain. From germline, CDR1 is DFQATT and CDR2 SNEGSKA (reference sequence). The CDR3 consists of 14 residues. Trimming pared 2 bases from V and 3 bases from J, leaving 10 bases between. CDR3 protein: CSARPPRDTGELFF. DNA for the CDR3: TGCAGTGCTAGACCTCCCCGCGACACCGGGGAGCTGTTTTTT.

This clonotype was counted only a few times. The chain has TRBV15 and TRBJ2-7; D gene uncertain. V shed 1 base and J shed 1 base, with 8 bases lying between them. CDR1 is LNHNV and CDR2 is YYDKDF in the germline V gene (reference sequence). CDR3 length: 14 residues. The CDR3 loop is CATSRVDGSYEQYF. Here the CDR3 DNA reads TGTGCCACCAGCAGAGTGGACGGATCCTACGAGCAGTACTTC.

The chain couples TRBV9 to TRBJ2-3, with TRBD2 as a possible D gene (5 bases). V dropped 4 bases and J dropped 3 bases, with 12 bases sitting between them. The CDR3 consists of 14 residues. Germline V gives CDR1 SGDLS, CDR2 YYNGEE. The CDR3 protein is CASSFEGRTDTQYF. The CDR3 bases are TGTGCCAGCAGCTTTGAGGGCCGTACAGATACGCAGTATTTT. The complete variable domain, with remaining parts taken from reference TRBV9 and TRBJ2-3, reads DSGVTQTPKHLITATGQRVTLRCSPRSGDLSVYWYQQSLDQGLQFLIQYYNGEERAKGNILERFSAQQFPDLHSELNLSSLELGDSALYFCASSFEGRTDTQYFGPGTRLTVL.

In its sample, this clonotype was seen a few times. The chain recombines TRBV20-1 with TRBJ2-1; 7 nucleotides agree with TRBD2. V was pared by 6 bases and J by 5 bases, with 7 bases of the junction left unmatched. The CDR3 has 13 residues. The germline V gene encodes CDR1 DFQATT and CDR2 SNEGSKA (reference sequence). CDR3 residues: CSAPSGINNEQFF. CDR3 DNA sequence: TGCAGTGCCCCTAGCGGCATTAACAATGAGCAGTTCTTC.

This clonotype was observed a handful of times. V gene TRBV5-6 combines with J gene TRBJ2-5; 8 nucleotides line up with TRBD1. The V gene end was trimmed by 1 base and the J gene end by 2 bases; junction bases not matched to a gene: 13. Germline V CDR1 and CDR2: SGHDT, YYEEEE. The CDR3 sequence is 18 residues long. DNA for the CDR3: TGTGCCAGCAGCTTGTCGGACAGGGCTTATCCCCCTCAAGAGACCCAGTACTTC. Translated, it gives CASSLSDRAYPPQETQYF.

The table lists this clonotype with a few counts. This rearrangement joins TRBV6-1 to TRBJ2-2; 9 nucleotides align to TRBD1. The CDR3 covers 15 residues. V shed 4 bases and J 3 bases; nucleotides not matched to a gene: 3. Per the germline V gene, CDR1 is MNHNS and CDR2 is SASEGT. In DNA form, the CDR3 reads TGTGCCAGCAGTGCGGGACAGGGTCACACCGGGGAGCTGTTTTTT. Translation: CASSAGQGHTGELFF.

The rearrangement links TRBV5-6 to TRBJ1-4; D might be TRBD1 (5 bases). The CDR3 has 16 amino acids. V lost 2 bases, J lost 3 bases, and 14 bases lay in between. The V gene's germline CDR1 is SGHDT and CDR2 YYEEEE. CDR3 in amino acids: CASSFWSGRPNEKLFF. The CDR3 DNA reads TGTGCCAGCAGCTTTTGGTCAGGGAGACCTAATGAAAAACTGTTTTTT.

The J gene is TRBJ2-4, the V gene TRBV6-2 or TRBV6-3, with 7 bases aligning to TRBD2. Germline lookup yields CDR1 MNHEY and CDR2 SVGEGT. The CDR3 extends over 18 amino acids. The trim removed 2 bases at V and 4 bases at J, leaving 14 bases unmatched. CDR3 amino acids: CASSYGGIAGEGKNIQYF. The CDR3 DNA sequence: TGTGCCAGCAGTTACGGTGGGATTGCGGGGGAAGGGAAAAACATTCAGTACTTC.

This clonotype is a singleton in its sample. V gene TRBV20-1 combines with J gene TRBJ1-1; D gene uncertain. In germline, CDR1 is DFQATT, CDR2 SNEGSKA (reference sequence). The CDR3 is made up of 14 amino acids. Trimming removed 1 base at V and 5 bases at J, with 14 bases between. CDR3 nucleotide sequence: TGCAGTGCTAGAGCTCGGCAGGCCCCAACTGAAGCTTTCTTT. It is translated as CSARARQAPTEAFF.

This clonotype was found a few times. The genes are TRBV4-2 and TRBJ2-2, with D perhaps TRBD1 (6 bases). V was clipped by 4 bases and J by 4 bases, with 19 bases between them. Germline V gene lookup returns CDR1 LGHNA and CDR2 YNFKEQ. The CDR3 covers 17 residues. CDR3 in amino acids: CASSLPRQDVGTGELFF. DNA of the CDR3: TGTGCCAGCAGCCTCCCGAGACAGGACGTGGGCACCGGGGAGCTGTTTTTT.

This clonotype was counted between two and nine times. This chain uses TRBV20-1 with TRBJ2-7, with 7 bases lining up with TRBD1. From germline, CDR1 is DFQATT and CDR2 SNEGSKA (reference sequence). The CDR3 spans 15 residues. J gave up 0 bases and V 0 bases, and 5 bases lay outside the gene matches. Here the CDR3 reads CSARDSRGSSYEQYF. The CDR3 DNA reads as TGCAGTGCTAGAGACAGCAGGGGGAGCTCCTACGAGCAGTACTTC.